The clone carrying this TCR beta chain is labeled as medium-sized. The antigen is unknown. This entry comes from a study of vaccination and CD4 T cells after COVID-19. As for the study in general: Each post-COVID sample was drawn after diagnosis, and the median interval was around 100 days (range 35 to 161).

An Oncomine TCR Beta short-read assay was used to sequence the DNA from cultured CD4+ T cells. Investigators isolated genomic DNA from cultured CD4+ T cells. TCRdb ran MiXCR on the PCR reads and lists one entry per CDR3 protein. The sample has roughly 16,000 distinct CDR3 sequences, about 53% seen once; the top ten hold roughly 30%. CDR1 LNHNV and CDR2 YYDKDF come from the germline V gene (reference sequence). The CDR3 spans 17 residues. Trimming shortened V by 0 bases and J by 7 bases, and 18 bases separated the two germline ends. As for treatment: approximately 10-day PBMC culture with coronavirus spike peptide pools or control peptides (ViraFEST assay). ViraFEST stimulated the growth of antigen-specific T cells using peptide pools and subsequently profiled their TCRs by sequencing. Study-level points and caveats: Convalescent patients' median share of reactive clones seen only post-vaccination was approximately 85%.

Sequenced here: cultured CD4+ T cells from blood, sampled after SARS-CoV-2 vaccination. This receptor was taken from a human donor with COVID-19. The rearrangement uses TRBV15 and TRBJ2-2; no definite D call. The CDR3 protein is CATSRDRADRLGGELFF. For the CDR3, the DNA is TGTGCCACCAGCAGAGATAGGGCCGATAGGTTAGGCGGGGAGCTGTTTTTT.